This T cell receptor (beta chain) was recorded in a study of blood T cell repertoires in COVID-19. The overall study: From the United States, Italy and Spain came samples of acute and convalescent COVID-19.

The V gene's germline CDR1 is GTSNPN and CDR2 SVGIG (reference sequence). V was cut by 3 bases and J by 4 bases, with 12 bases left in between. This CDR3 spans 14 amino acids. Per the authors' pipeline: Amplification of reference gene primers provided the estimated nucleated cell counts. Here immunoSEQ multiplex PCR was the method, and the copy in TCRdb shows in-frame clones only, minus some. The DNA was the basis for D and trimming; V, J and clone size are from that table. Of roughly 200,000 clones detected, around 80% appear once; the ten largest clones hold 6% to 7.5%. The sequence derives from a man aged 65 to 79 with active or convalescent COVID-19. This chain joins TRBV30 and TRBJ2-2, with D possibly being TRBD1 (6 bases). Sequencing was performed on peripheral blood. This CDR3 is CAWSRGLSTGELFF. Here the CDR3 DNA reads TGTGCCTGGAGCAGGGGTCTGAGCACCGGGGAGCTGTTTTTT.